The rows below give T cell receptor beta chains drawn from one sample of a study of T-cell reconstitution after alpha-beta-depleted transplantation in children. Using its own MiXCR run on the PCR reads, TCRdb lists one record per CDR3 protein. The table has about 610,000 distinct CDR3 sequences, roughly a tenth seen once. Specimen: PBMCs from the stem cell graft donor, collected from the stem cell graft. All receptors derive from a human donor who donated a stem cell graft to a child with acute myeloid leukemia. The CDR3 runs from the conserved cysteine through the conserved F or W. D genes are given only for firm matches. Some rows have no size entry. The others give once, few or many, or a class for an expanded clone.

cdr3_nt cdr3_aa clone_size d_call j_call v_call
TGCAGTGCTGGCCTAGGGACGGACGACACCGGGGAGCTGTTTTTT CSAGLGTDDTGELFF - - TRBJ2-2 TRBV20-1
TGTGCCAGCAGCTTAGGGGACAGGGGCCTTCAAGAGACCCAGTACTTC CASSLGDRGLQETQYF - TRBD1 TRBJ2-5 TRBV11-2
TGTGCCAGCAGCTGGACTAGCGGAGAGTACAATGAGCAGTTCTTC CASSWTSGEYNEQFF - TRBD2 TRBJ2-1 TRBV11-2
TGTGCCAGCTCACCACCGAGCCGGACGAACACTGAAGCTTTCTTT CASSPPSRTNTEAFF many - TRBJ1-1 TRBV18
TGTGCCAGCAGCCCTTCTTTGGGTAGTGCCTTAAACAATGAGCAGTTCTTC CASSPSLGSALNNEQFF - - TRBJ2-1 TRBV7-9
TGTGCCAGCAATAGGATTGGGCTAGCGGGAGTGACCGGGGAGCTGTTTTTT CASNRIGLAGVTGELFF many TRBD2 TRBJ2-2 TRBV28
TGTGCCAGCAGCCAAGGAGGGCTAGCGGGAGAGTTGTGGTCCCGTCCCTACGAGCAGTACTTC CASSQGGLAGELWSRPYEQYF many TRBD2 TRBJ2-7 TRBV4-2
TGCAGCGTCAAAAAAGGGACTAGCGGGAGGGAAAATGAGCAGTTCTTC CSVKKGTSGRENEQFF few TRBD2 TRBJ2-1 TRBV29-1
TGTGCCAGCAGTTACGCCCTAGGGGAGCTGTTTTTT CASSYALGELFF few - TRBJ2-2 TRBV6-2/TRBV6-3
TGCGCCAGCAGCTTGGACGCGGCGTTCGGGGGGAATGAGCAGTTCTTC CASSLDAAFGGNEQFF many TRBD2 TRBJ2-1 TRBV5-1
TGTGCCAGTAGCCCCAGGGGTGATTCACCCCTCCACTTT CASSPRGDSPLHF - - TRBJ1-6 TRBV19
TGTGCCAGCAGTTTACCAAACCCGGACAGGGCGTGGGGGGCTTTCTTT CASSLPNPDRAWGAFF - TRBD1 TRBJ1-1 TRBV28
TGTGCCACCCGGACTAGAGACACCGGGGAGCTGTTTTTT CATRTRDTGELFF few TRBD2 TRBJ2-2 TRBV11-1
TGCAGTGCTAGAAGGACAGGGGGTTCGAGGGGCTACACCTTC CSARRTGGSRGYTF - TRBD1 TRBJ1-2 TRBV20-1
TGTGCCAGCAGCCCCAACCCTCCTCCTAGCACAGATACGCAGTATTTT CASSPNPPPSTDTQYF - - TRBJ2-3 TRBV11-2
TGTGCCAGCAGCTCCGGACAGGGAAGCGGCTACACCTTC CASSSGQGSGYTF many TRBD1 TRBJ1-2 TRBV7-3
TGCAGTGCTAGAGCCCGAAGCGGAGCAACCTACAATGAGCAGTTCTTC CSARARSGATYNEQFF - - TRBJ2-1 TRBV20-1
TGCAGTGCTAGAGACCGGGATCGCACAGATACGCAGTATTTT CSARDRDRTDTQYF many - TRBJ2-3 TRBV20-1
TGTGCCAGCAGCGTACTCAGCGGGAGGGCCTCTGACGAGCAGTACTTC CASSVLSGRASDEQYF - TRBD2 TRBJ2-7 TRBV9
TGTGCCAGCAGCAACGGGATTAATCAGCCCCAGCATTTT CASSNGINQPQHF - - TRBJ1-5 TRBV14
TGTGCCAGCAAGACAGGGTACGAGCAGTACTTC CASKTGYEQYF - TRBD1 TRBJ2-7 TRBV12-3/TRBV12-4
TGTGCCAGTAGTATAGGGACAAATCAGCCCCAGCATTTT CASSIGTNQPQHF - - TRBJ1-5 TRBV19
TGTGCCAGCAGTGCGGTGGGGTCCTACAATGAGCAGTTCTTC CASSAVGSYNEQFF - - TRBJ2-1 TRBV6-4